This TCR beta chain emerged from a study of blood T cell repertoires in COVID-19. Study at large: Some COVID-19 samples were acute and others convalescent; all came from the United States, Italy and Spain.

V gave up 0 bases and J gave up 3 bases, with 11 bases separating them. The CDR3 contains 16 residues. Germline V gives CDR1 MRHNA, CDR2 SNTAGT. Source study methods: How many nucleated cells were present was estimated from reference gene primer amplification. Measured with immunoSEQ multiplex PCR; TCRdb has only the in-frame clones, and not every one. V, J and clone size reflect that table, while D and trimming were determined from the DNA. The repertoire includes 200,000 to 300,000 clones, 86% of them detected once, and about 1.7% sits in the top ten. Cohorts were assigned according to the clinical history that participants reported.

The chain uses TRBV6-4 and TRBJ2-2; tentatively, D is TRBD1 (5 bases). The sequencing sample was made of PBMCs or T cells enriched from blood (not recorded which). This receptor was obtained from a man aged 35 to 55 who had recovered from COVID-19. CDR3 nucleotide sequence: TGTGCCAGCAGTGACTCAGGGGTAGGCCACACCGGGGAGCTGTTTTTT. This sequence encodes CASSDSGVGHTGELFF.